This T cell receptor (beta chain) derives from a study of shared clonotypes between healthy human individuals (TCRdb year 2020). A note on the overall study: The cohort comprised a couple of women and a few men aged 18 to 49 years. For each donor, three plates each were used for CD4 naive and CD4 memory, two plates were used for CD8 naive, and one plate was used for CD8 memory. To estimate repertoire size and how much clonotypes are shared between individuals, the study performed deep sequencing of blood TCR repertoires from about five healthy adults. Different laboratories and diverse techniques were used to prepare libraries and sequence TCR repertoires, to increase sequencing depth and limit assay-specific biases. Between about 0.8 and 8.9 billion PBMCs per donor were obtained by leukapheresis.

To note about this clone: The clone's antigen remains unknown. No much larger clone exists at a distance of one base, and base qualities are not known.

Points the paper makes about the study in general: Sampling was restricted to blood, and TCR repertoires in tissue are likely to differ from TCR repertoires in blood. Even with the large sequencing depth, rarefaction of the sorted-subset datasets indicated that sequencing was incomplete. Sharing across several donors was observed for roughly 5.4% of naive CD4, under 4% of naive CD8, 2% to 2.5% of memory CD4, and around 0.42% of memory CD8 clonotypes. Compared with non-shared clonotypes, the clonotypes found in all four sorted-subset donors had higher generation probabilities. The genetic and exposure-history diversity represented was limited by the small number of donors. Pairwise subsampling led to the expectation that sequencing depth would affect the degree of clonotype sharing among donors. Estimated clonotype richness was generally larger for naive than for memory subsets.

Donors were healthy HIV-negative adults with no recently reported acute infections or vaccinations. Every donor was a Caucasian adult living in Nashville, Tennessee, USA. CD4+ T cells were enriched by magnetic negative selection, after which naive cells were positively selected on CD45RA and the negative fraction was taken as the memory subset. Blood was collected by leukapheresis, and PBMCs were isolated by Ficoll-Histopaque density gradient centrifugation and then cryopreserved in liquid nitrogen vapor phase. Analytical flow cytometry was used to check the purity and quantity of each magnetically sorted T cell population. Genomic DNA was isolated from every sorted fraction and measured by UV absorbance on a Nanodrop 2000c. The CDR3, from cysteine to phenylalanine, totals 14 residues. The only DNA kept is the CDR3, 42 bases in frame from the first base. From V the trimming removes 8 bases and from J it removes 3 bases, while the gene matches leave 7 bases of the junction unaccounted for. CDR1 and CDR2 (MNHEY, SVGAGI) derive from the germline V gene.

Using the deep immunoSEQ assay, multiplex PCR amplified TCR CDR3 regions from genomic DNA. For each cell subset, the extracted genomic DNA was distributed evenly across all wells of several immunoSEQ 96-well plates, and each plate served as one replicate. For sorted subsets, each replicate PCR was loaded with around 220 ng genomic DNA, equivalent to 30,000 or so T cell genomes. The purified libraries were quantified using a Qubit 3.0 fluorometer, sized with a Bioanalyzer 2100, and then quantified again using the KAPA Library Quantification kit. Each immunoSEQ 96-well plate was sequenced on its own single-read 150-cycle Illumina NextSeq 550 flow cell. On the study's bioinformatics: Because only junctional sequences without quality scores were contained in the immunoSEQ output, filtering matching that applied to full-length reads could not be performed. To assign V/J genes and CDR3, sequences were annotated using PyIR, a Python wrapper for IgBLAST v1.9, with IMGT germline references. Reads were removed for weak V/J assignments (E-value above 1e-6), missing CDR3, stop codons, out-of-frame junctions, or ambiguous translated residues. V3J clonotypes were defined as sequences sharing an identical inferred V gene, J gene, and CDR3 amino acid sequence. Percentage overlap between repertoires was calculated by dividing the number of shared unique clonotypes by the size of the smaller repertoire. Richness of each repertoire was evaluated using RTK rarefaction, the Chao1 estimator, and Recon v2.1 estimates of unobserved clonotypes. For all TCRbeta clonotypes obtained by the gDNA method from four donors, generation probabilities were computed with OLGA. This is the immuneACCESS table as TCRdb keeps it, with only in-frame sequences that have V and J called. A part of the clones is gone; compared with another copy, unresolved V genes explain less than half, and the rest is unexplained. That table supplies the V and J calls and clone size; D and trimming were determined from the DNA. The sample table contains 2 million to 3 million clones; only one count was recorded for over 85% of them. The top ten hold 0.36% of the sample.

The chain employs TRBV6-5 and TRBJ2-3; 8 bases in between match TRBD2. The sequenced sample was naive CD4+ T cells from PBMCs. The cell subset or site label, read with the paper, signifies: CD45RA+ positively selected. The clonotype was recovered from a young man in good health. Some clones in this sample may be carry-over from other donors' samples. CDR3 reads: CASGSGRRTDTQYF. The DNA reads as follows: TGTGCCAGCGGGAGCGGGAGACGGACAGATACGCAGTATTTT.